Sequencing of this T cell receptor (beta chain) was carried out in a study of T cells in Graves' hyperthyroidism and ophthalmopathy. Study as a whole: Once the initial diagnosis was made, peripheral blood was obtained before any treatment. Study observations and caveats: With a median lead of roughly 6.8 months before onset, the model predicted ophthalmopathy. Most thyroid-expanded clonotypes above 0.001 were also found in blood.

Ophthalmopathy in the patients scored at least 3 on Clinical Activity Score and at least 4 on NOSPECS grade, lasting under 3 months. The sample holds many counts of this clonotype. Its antigen is unknown. The CDR3 has 13 residues. V was trimmed by 0 bases and J by 6 bases, leaving 3 bases between them. From germline, CDR1 is SGHTA and CDR2 FQGNSA. What was amplified from RNA transcripts were TCR beta CDR3 regions. Researchers ran a first-round RT-PCR on the TCR CDR3 using the HTBI primer set. TCRdb fed the multiplex PCR reads into MiXCR, producing one record per CDR3 protein. Of about half a million distinct CDR3 sequences in the sample, 15% to 20% were seen once.

The V and J genes are TRBV7-2 and TRBJ1-6; D remains ambiguous. The TCR comes from a woman aged 25 to 39 with Graves' ophthalmopathy. The sequencing sample was made of blood. The CDR3 coding sequence is TGTGCCAGCAGCTTAGCCCCTAATTCACCCCTCCACTTT. Translation gives CASSLAPNSPLHF.